This T cell receptor (beta chain) was retrieved from a study of blood T cells in healthy people across ages. General study points: Unsorted PBMCs prevented conclusive naive versus antigen-experienced comparison. Diversity was estimated from one million T cells, and these estimates were considered underestimates. Whereas aged donors had fewer naive CD4+ cells, long-lived donors had more of them and higher diversity.

This clonotype was recorded once. What it recognizes is unknown. Through a sample-barcoded 5' primer and a J-beta primer mix, a second PCR was run for 7 to 11 cycles. TCRdb reanalysed the 5' RACE reads using MiXCR and keeps one entry per CDR3 protein. The repertoire has around 900,000 distinct CDR3 sequences, 51% of them found once; the top ten carry over 20%. PBMCs were isolated at a quantity of at least 7 million per sample. The sequenced sample consisted of blood. The clonotype originates from a woman aged 55-75 years in good health.

CDR3 sequence reads: CASNPTTGWDTEAFF. The CDR3 DNA is TGTGCCAGCAACCCAACGACAGGGTGGGACACTGAAGCTTTCTTT. This sequence joins TRBV7-2 and TRBJ1-1; TRBD1 matches at 7 bases. This CDR3 spans 15 amino acids. J lost 3 bases, V lost 7 bases, and 11 bases had no gene match. The germline V gene has CDR1 SGHTA and CDR2 FQGNSA. Together with reference TRBV7-2 and TRBJ1-1, the CDR3 gives the full variable domain: GAGVSQSPSNKVTEKGKDVELRCDPISGHTALYWYRQSLGQGLEFLIYFQGNSAPDKSGLPSDRFSAERTGGSVSTLTIQRTQQEDSAVYLCASNPTTGWDTEAFFGQGTRLTVV.